This TCR beta chain came from a study of blood T cell repertoires in COVID-19. This table comes from immunoSEQ multiplex PCR, and its TCRdb copy is limited to in-frame clones, with some not included. The profile shows about 70,000 clones, about 81% of them singletons. This receptor was identified in a man aged 80 or over with acute or convalescent COVID-19. The sequencing input was peripheral blood.

The CDR3, as DNA: TGTGCCAGCAGCCACGCTATTTTCGAAGCTTTCTTT. It codes for CASSHAIFEAFF. The chain recombines TRBV3-1 (or the pseudogene TRBV3-2) with TRBJ1-1; no clear D gene. Germline-derived CDR1 and CDR2 are LGHDT and YNNKEL (reference sequence). V was clipped by 3 bases and J by 8 bases, with 10 bases between them. The length of the CDR3 is 12 residues.